The 4 T cell receptor beta chains listed next were all sequenced from one sample in a study of CXCR3-negative and CXCR3-positive naive CD8 T cells. Study-wide points: More hydrophobic TRB CDR3s were found in CXCR3-positive naive cells than in CXCR3-negative naive cells.

These receptors have no identified antigens. Researchers prepared the TRB cDNA libraries using 5' RACE with UMI labels. After re-calling the 5' RACE reads, TCRdb lists one entry per CDR3 protein, DNA absent. The sample table sets out over 150,000 distinct CDR3 sequences. Sequences were obtained from naive CXCR3+ CD8+ T cells from blood. As for subset: CD45RO-CCR7+CD27+CD95- naive CD8+ T cells expressing CXCR3 (TNR3+). The receptor set was obtained from a human donor in good health. Some clones in this sample may be carry-over from other donors' samples.

The chain has TRBV14 and TRBJ1-1. The CDR3 totals 12 residues. Germline V gene sequence: CDR1 SGHDN, CDR2 FVKESK. CDR3 sequence: CASSQVLGEAFF. Together with reference TRBV14 and TRBJ1-1, the CDR3 gives the full variable domain: EAGVTQFPSHSVIEKGQTVTLRCDPISGHDNLYWYRRVMGKEIKFLLHFVKESKQDESGMPNNRFLAERTGGTYSTLKVQPAELEDSGVYFCASSQVLGEAFFGQGTRLTVV.

The chain has TRBV28 and TRBJ1-4; TCRdb lists TRBD1, though no DNA is available to test this call. The CDR3 consists of 15 residues. Germline CDR1 is MDHEN and CDR2 is SYDVKM. This chain's CDR3 is CASSFPGQGEEKLFF. Together with reference TRBV28 and TRBJ1-4, the CDR3 gives the full variable domain: DVKVTQSSRYLVKRTGEKVFLECVQDMDHENMFWYRQDPGLGLRLIYFSYDVKMKEKGDIPEGYSVSREKKERFSLILESASTNQTSMYLCASSFPGQGEEKLFFGSGTQLSVL.

The chain links TRBV3-1 to TRBJ2-4; the D call from TCRdb, TRBD2, cannot be confirmed without DNA. This CDR3 has 12 amino acids. Germline-derived CDR1 and CDR2 are LGHDT and YNNKEL (reference sequence). The CDR3 sequence is CASQGEENIQYF.

The rearrangement uses TRBV7-9 and TRBJ1-1; TCRdb indicates TRBD1, and absent DNA this call remains unverified. The CDR3 is 12 residues long. Germline V CDR1 and CDR2: SEHNR, FQNEAQ (reference sequence). The chain's CDR3 is CASSPRDGEAFF.